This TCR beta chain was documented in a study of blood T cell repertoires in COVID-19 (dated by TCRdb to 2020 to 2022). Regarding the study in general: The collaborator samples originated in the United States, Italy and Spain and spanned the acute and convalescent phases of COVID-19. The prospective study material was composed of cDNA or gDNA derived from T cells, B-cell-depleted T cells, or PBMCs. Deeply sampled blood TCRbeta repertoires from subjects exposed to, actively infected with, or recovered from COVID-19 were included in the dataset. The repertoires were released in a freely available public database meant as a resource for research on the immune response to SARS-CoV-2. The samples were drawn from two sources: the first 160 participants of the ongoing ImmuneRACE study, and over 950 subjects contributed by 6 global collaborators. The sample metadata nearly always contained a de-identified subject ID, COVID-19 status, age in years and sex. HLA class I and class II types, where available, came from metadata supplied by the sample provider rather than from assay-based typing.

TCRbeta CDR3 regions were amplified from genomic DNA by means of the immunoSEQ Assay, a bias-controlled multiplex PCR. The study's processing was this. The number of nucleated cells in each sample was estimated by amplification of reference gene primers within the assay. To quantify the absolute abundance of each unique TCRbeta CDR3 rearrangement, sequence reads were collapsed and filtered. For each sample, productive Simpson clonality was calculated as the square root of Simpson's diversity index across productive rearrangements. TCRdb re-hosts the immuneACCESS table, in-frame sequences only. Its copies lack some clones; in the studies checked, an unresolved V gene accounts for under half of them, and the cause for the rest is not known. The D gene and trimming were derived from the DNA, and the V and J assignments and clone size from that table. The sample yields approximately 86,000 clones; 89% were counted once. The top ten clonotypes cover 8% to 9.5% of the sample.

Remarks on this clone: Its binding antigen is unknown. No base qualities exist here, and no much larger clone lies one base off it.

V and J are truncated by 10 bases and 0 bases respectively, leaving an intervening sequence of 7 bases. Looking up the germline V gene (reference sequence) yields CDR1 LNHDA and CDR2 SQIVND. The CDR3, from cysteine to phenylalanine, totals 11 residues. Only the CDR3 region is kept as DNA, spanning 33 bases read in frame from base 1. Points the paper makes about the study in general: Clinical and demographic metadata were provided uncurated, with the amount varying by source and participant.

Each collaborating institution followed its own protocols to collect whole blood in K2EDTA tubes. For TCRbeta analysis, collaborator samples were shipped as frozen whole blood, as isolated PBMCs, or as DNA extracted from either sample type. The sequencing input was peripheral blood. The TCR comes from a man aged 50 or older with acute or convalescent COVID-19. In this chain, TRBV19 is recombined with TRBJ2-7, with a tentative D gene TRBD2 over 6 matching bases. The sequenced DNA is TGTGCCACGGGGGACTCCTACGAGCAGTACTTC. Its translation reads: CATGDSYEQYF.